This T cell receptor beta chain was captured by sequencing in a study of CD8+ T cells in alopecia areata. The overall study: Treated patients swallowed 5 to 10 mg of oral tofacitinib twice daily. Dosing with tofacitinib proceeded for 6 to 18 months, followed by 6 months off drug. The study's findings and limits: Lesional scalp, notably in alopecia totalis/universalis, had clonality above that of normal scalp.

In the case of this clone: What it recognizes is unknown. The sample carries other DNA sequences with the same CDR3.

Both peripheral blood and punch biopsies of lesional scalp skin were obtained from patients who had alopecia areata. TCR sequencing used cDNA made by reverse transcription of extracted RNA. Measured with immunoSEQ multiplex PCR; TCRdb has only the in-frame clones, and not every one. The sample shows some 51,000 clones, 96% of them seen only once. Germline CDR1 is SEHNR and CDR2 is FQNEAQ (reference sequence). V shed 3 bases and J shed 7 bases, with 10 bases lying between them. The CDR3 has 13 amino acids. The origin of this receptor is a human donor with alopecia areata. The V gene is TRBV7-9, the J gene TRBJ2-1, with a possible D match to TRBD2 (5 bases). The specimen was CD8+ T cells sorted from blood, collected at week 0. The CDR3 DNA follows: TGTGCCAGCAGCTTGTTGTCGGGGAATGAGCAGTTCTTC. Protein: CASSLLSGNEQFF. Variable domain in full (rest from reference TRBV7-9 and TRBJ2-1): DTGVSQNPRHKITKRGQNVTFRCDPISEHNRLYWYRQTLGQGPEFLTYFQNEAQLEKSRLLSDRFSAERPKGSFSTLEIQRTEQGDSAMYLCASSLLSGNEQFFGPGTRLTVL.